This TCR beta chain emerged from a study of T-cell reconstitution after alpha-beta-depleted transplantation in children (dated by TCRdb to 2016 to 2017). The study in broad terms: T-cell immune reconstitution after TCRalphabeta/CD19-depleted allogeneic hematopoietic cell transplantation in children was quantitatively tracked in the study by means of TCR repertoire profiling.

Many counts were recorded for this clonotype. Its antigen is not yet known. Base qualities were left out, and no much larger clone turns up one base away. Library preparation used PCR. Sequencing was performed on an Illumina HiSeq 2500. TCR library preparation used molecular barcoding, with unique molecular identifiers applied to normalize quantification of the TCRbeta repertoire. TCRdb reprocessing: public reads trimmed at Q25 with fastp, clones called with MiXCR, in-frame beta chains kept. Each entry is one CDR3 protein sequence, shown with its most common DNA and genes. The sample records 150,000 to 200,000 distinct CDR3 sequences, about 6.4% of which are singletons. 3% to 3.5% of the sample comes from the top ten. This TCR was sampled from a human donor who donated a stem cell graft to a child with Wiskott-Aldrich syndrome. The starting material was PBMCs from the stem cell graft donor, obtained from the stem cell graft.

The CDR3 reads CASSPRTGGGQGNEKLFF. The nucleotides are TGTGCCAGCAGTCCTCGGACAGGGGGCGGGCAGGGTAATGAAAAACTGTTTTTT. The chain is made from TRBV12-3 or TRBV12-4 and TRBJ1-4, with 11 central nucleotides matching TRBD1. There are 18 amino acids in the CDR3, from cysteine to phenylalanine inclusive. The DNA shown is the 54-base CDR3, in frame from base 1. Germline trimming: 5 bases from V, 4 bases from J; junction bases outside gene matches: 12.